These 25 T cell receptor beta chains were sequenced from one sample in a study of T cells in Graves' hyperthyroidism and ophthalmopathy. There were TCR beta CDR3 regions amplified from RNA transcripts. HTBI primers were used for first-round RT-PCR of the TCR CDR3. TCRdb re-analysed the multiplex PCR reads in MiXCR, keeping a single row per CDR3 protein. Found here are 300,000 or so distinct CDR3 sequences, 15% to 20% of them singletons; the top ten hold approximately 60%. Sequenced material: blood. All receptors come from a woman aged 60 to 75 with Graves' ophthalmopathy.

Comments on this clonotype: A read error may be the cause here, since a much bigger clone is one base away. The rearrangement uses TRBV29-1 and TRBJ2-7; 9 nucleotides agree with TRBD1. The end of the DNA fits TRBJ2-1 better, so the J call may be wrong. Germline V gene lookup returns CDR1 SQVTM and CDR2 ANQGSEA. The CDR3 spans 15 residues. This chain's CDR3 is CSVTGQGILSYEQFF. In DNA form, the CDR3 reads TGCAGCGTTACGGGACAGGGCATATTATCCTACGAGCAGTTCTTC.

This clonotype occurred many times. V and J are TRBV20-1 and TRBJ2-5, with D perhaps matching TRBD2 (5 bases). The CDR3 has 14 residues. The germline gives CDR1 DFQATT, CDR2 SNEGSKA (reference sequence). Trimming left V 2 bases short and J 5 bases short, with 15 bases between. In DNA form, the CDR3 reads TGCAGTGCTAGAAGGAAGTGGAGGCAGGAGACCCAGTACTTC. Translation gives CSARRKWRQETQYF.

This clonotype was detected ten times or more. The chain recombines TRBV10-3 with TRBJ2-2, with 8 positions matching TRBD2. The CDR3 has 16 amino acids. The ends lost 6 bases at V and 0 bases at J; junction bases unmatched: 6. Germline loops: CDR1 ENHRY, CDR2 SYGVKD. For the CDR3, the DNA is TGTGCCATCAGAAAAGCGGGGGCTACGAACACCGGGGAGCTGTTTTTT. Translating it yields CAIRKAGATNTGELFF.

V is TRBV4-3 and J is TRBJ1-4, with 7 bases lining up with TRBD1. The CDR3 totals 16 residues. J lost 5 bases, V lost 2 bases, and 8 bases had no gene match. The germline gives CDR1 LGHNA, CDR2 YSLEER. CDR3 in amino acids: CASSQLWTGENEKLFF. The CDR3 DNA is TGCGCCAGCAGCCAACTATGGACAGGCGAGAATGAAAAACTGTTTTTT.

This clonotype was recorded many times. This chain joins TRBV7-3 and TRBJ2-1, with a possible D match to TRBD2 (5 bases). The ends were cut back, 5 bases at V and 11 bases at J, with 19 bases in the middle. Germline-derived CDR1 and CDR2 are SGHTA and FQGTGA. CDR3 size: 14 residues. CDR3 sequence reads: CASSPSDGRSKQFF. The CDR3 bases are TGTGCCAGCAGCCCCTCCGATGGGAGATCGAAGCAGTTCTTC.

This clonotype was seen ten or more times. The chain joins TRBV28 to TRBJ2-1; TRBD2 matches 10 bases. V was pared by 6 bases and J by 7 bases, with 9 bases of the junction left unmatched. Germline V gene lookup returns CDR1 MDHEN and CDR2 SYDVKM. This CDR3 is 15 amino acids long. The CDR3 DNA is TGTGCCAGCAGACCAAGCGGGAGGGTCTGGAATGAGCAGTTCTTC. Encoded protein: CASRPSGRVWNEQFF.

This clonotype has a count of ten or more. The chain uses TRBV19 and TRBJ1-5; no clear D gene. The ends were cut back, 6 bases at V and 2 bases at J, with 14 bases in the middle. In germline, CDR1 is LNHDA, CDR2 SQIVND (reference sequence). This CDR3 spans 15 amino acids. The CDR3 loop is CASSPPVRGNQPQHF. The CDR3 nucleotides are TGTGCCAGTAGCCCACCGGTCCGGGGCAATCAGCCCCAGCATTTT.

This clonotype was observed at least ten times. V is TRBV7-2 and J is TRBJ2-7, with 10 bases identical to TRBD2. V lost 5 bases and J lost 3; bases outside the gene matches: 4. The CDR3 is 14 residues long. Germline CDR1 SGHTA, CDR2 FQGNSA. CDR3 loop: CASSRTSGIYEQYF. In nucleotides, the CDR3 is TGTGCCAGCAGCCGGACTAGCGGAATCTACGAGCAGTACTTC.

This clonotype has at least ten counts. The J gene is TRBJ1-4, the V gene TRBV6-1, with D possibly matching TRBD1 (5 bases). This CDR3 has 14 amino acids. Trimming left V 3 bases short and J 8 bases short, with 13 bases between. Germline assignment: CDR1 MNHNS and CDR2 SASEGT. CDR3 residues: CASSDRVREEKLFF. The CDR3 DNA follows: TGTGCCAGCAGTGACAGGGTTAGAGAAGAAAAACTGTTTTTT.

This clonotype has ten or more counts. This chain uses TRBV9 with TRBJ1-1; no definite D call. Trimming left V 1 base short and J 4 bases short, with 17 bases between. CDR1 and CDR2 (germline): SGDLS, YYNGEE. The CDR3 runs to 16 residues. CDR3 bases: TGTGCCAGCAGCGTAAACCACGGACTTTCCGGCACTGAAGCTTTCTTT. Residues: CASSVNHGLSGTEAFF.

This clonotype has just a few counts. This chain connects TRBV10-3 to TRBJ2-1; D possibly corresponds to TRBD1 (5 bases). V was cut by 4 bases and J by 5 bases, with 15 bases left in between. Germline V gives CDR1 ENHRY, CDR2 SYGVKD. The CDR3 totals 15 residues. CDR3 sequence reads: CAISVLSGPNNEQFF. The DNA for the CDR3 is TGTGCCATCAGTGTTTTGTCAGGGCCCAACAATGAGCAGTTCTTC.

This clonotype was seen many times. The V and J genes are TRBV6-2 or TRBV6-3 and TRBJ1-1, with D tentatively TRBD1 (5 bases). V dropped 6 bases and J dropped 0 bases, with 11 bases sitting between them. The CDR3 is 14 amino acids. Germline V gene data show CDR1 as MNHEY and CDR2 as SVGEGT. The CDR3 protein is CASRPWGMNTEAFF. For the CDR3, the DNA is TGTGCCAGCAGGCCCTGGGGGATGAACACTGAAGCTTTCTTT.

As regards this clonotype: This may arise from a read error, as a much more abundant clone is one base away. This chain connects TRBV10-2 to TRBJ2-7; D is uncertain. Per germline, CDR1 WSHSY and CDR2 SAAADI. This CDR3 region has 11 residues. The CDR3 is CAGSEAYEQYF. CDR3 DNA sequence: TGCGCCGGCAGTGAAGCGTACGAGCAGTACTTC.

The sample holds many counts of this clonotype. CDR3 DNA: TGTGCCAGCAGGACGGGACAGGGGCACGAAAAACTGTTTTTT. It encodes CASRTGQGHEKLFF. V is TRBV2 and J is TRBJ1-4, with 10 bases aligning to TRBD1. The CDR3 has 14 amino acids. CDR1 SNHLY and CDR2 FYNNEI come from the germline V gene. Trimming cost V 6 bases and J 8 bases; bases outside gene matches: 6. The full variable domain, with the rest looked up from reference TRBV2 and TRBJ1-4, is EPEVTQTPSHQVTQMGQEVILRCVPISNHLYFYWYRQILGQKVEFLVSFYNNEISEKSEIFDDQFSVERPDGSNFTLKIRSTKLEDSAMYFCASRTGQGHEKLFFGSGTQLSVL.

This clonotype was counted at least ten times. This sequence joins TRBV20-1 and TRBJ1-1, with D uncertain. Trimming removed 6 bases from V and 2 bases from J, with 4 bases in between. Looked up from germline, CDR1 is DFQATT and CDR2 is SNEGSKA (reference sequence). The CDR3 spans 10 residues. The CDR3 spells CSAANTEAFF. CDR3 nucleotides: TGCAGTGCCGCTAACACTGAAGCTTTCTTT.

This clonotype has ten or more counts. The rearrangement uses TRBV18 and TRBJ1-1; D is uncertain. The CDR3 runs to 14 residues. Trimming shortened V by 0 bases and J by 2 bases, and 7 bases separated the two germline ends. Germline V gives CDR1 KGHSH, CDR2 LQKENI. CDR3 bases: TGTGCCAGCTCACCACCAGGGAGTAACACTGAAGCTTTCTTT. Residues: CASSPPGSNTEAFF. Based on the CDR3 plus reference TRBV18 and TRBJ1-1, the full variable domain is NAGVMQNPRHLVRRRGQEARLRCSPMKGHSHVYWYRQLPEEGLKFMVYLQKENIIDESGMPKERFSAEFPKEGPSILRIQQVVRGDSAAYFCASSPPGSNTEAFFGQGTRLTVV.

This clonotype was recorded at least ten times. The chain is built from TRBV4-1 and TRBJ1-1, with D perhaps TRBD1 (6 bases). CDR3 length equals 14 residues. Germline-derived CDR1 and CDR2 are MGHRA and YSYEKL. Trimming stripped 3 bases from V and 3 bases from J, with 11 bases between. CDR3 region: CASSHATGYTEAFF. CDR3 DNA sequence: TGCGCCAGCAGCCACGCAACAGGGTACACTGAAGCTTTCTTT.

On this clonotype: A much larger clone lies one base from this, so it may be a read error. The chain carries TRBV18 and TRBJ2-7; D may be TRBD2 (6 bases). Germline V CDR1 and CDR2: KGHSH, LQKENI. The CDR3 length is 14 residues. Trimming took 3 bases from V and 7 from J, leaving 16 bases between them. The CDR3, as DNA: TGTGCCAGCTCACCCTCAGGTGCGGGGAGGGAGCAGTACTTC. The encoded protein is CASSPSGAGREQYF. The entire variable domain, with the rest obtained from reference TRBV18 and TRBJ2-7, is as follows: NAGVMQNPRHLVRRRGQEARLRCSPMKGHSHVYWYRQLPEEGLKFMVYLQKENIIDESGMPKERFSAEFPKEGPSILRIQQVVRGDSAAYFCASSPSGAGREQYFGPGTRLTVT.

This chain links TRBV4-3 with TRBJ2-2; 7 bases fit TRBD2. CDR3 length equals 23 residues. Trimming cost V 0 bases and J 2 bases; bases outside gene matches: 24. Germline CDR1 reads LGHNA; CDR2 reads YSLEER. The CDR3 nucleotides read TGCGCCAGCAGCCAAGATACTCTAAGGGACCTGGGGGGGGGAAGAGCAAACACCGGGGAGCTGTTTTTT. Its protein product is CASSQDTLRDLGGGRANTGELFF.

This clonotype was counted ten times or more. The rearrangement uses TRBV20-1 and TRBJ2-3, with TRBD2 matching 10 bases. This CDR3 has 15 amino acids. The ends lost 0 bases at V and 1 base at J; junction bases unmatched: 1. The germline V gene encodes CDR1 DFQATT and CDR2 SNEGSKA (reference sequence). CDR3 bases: TGCAGTGCTAGAGATCTAGCGGGAGGCACAGATACGCAGTATTTT. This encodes CSARDLAGGTDTQYF.

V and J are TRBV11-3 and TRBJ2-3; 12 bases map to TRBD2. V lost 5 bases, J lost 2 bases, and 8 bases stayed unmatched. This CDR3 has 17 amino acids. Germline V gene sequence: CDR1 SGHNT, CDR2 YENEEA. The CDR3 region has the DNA TGTGCCAGCAGCCCCGGACTAGCGGGGATCGTCACAGATACGCAGTATTTT. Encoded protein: CASSPGLAGIVTDTQYF.

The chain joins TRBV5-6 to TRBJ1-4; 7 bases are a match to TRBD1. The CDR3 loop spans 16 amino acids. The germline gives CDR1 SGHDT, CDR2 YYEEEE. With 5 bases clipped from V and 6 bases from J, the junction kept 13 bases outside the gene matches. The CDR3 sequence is CASRPWWQGVDEKLFF. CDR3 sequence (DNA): TGTGCCAGCAGGCCCTGGTGGCAGGGGGTTGATGAAAAACTGTTTTTT.

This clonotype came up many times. This CDR3 is CASSEVGGRVNEQFF. Here the CDR3 DNA reads TGTGCCAGCAGTGAAGTAGGCGGGAGAGTCAATGAGCAGTTCTTC. This sequence joins TRBV2 and TRBJ2-1; the match to TRBD2 covers 7 bases. V dropped 1 base and J dropped 6; count of bases not matched to a gene: 6. Germline CDR1 is SNHLY and CDR2 is FYNNEI. The length of the CDR3 is 15 residues.

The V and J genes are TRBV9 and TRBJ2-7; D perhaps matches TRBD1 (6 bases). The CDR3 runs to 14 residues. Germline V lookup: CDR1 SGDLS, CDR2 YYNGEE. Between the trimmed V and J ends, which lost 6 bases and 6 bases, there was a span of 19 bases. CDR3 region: CASTPTGPLLEQYF. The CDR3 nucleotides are TGTGCCAGCACCCCTACAGGGCCGCTCCTCGAGCAGTACTTC.

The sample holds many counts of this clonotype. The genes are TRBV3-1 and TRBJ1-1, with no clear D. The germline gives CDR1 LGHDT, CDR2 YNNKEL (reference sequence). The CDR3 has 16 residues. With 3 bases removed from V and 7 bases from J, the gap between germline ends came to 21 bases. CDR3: CASSQALYLAESEAFF. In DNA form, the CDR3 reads TGTGCCAGCAGCCAGGCCCTTTATCTGGCAGAAAGTGAAGCTTTCTTT. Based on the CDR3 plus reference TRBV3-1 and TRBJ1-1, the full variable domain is DTAVSQTPKYLVTQMGNDKSIKCEQNLGHDTMYWYKQDSKKFLKIMFSYNNKELIINETVPNRFSPKSPDKAHLNLHINSLELGDSAVYFCASSQALYLAESEAFFGQGTRLTVV.